The 32 T cell receptor beta chains below come from one sample, sequenced in a study of CD8 T cell repertoires and HIV-1 epitope variants. TCRdb keeps only in-frame clones here, not all; method: immunoSEQ multiplex PCR. The repertoire includes 5,000 to 8,000 clones, 65% to 70% of them detected once, and roughly 45% sits in the top ten. Their cognate antigens are unknown. Sample: cultured CD8+ T cells derived from PBMCs. These receptors were obtained from a male donor with HIV.

The rearrangement joins TRBV28 to TRBJ1-1, with D maybe TRBD1 (6 bases). This CDR3 comprises 15 residues. Germline CDR1 is MDHEN and CDR2 is SYDVKM. The V end lost 4 bases, the J end lost 1 base, and 13 bases lay between the germline ends. The CDR3 bases are TGTGCCAGCAGTTACATGGGACACGCGAACACTGAAGCTTTCTTT. Its translation: CASSYMGHANTEAFF.

The V call is TRBV27, the J call TRBJ2-5, with D perhaps assigned TRBD1 or TRBD2 (5 bases each). V was cut by 6 bases and J by 1 base, with 15 bases left in between. Per germline, CDR1 MNHEY and CDR2 SMNVEV (reference sequence). This CDR3 is built from 15 residues. CDR3 DNA: TGTGCCAGCAGCGGGGCCGCCGCGCTCCAAGAGACCCAGTACTTC. The encoded protein is CASSGAAALQETQYF.

The chain employs TRBV28 and TRBJ2-7, with 15 bases aligning to TRBD2. Trimming removed 6 bases from V and 0 bases from J; junction bases left unmatched: 15. The CDR3 contains 20 residues. Germline V gene lookup returns CDR1 MDHEN and CDR2 SYDVKM. The CDR3 coding sequence is TGTGCCAGCAGCCGTCGACCGGGACTAGCGGGGGGCCCCCTCTCCTACGAGCAGTACTTC. It is translated as CASSRRPGLAGGPLSYEQYF.

The chain uses TRBV5-4 and TRBJ2-1; the D call may be TRBD1 or TRBD2 (5 bases each). The CDR3 sequence is 13 residues long. Germline-derived CDR1 and CDR2 are SGHNT and YYREEE (reference sequence). V shed 5 bases and J shed 8 bases, with 14 bases lying between them. The CDR3: CASSFLRGDEQFF. The CDR3 bases are TGTGCCAGCAGTTTCCTCAGAGGGGATGAGCAGTTCTTC.

The J gene is TRBJ1-2, the V gene TRBV27; a weak D match, TRBD1 (5 bases). CDR3 length: 14 amino acids. V lost 5 bases and J lost 6, with 16 bases in between. Germline V gene lookup returns CDR1 MNHEY and CDR2 SMNVEV (reference sequence). The CDR3 loop is CASSLTLGTDGYTF. CDR3 in DNA: TGTGCCAGCAGTCTCACCCTCGGGACGGATGGCTACACCTTC.

V is TRBV25-1 and J is TRBJ2-1; D is unresolved. V gave up 3 bases and J gave up 9 bases, with 15 bases separating them. Germline V gene data show CDR1 as MGHDK and CDR2 as SYGVNS. The CDR3 consists of 14 residues. This CDR3 is CASSDSLRSGEQFF. CDR3 nucleotide sequence: TGTGCCAGCAGTGATTCACTCAGGTCAGGTGAGCAGTTCTTC.

This clone has more than one count but fewer than ten. The gene calls are TRBV28 and TRBJ2-7; D might be TRBD2 (5 bases). The V gene lost 2 bases and the J gene lost 0 bases, with 8 bases spanning the gap. Germline assignment: CDR1 MDHEN and CDR2 SYDVKM. The CDR3 has 14 residues. CDR3 in amino acids: CASSLIASSYEQYF. The CDR3 nucleotides read TGTGCCAGCAGTTTAATAGCGAGCTCCTACGAGCAGTACTTC.

The J gene is TRBJ1-1, the V gene TRBV19; D might be TRBD1 (5 bases). Germline-derived CDR1 and CDR2 are LNHDA and SQIVND (reference sequence). V was shortened by 4 bases and J by 1 base, with 10 bases between the two germline ends. CDR3 length: 14 residues. The chain's CDR3 is CASSTGIRNTEAFF. DNA for the CDR3: TGTGCCAGTAGTACAGGGATACGGAACACTGAAGCTTTCTTT.

The chain carries TRBV7-3 and TRBJ2-3; D gene uncertain. This CDR3 is 13 amino acids long. Germline values: CDR1 SGHTA, CDR2 FQGTGA. The ends were cut back, 1 base at V and 6 bases at J, with 8 bases in the middle. CDR3 sequence: CASSLNPSDTQYF. In nucleotides, the CDR3 is TGTGCCAGCAGCTTAAACCCCAGCGATACGCAGTATTTT.

The chain uses TRBV10-3 and TRBJ2-2; D is uncertain. CDR3 size: 16 residues. V dropped 2 bases and J dropped 1 base, with 11 bases sitting between them. Germline CDR1 is ENHRY and CDR2 is SYGVKD. The DNA for the CDR3 is TGTGCCATCAGTGAGGTCGACAAATTGAACACCGGGGAGCTGTTTTTT. Its protein is CAISEVDKLNTGELFF.

The rearrangement joins TRBV10-1 to TRBJ2-7; tentative D call: TRBD2 (5 bases). V dropped 0 bases and J dropped 3 bases, with 6 bases sitting between them. Germline V lookup: CDR1 WNHNN, CDR2 SYGVQD (reference sequence). The CDR3 loop spans 13 amino acids. The CDR3 region is CASSESRDYEQYF. The CDR3 nucleotides read TGCGCCAGCAGTGAGTCGAGGGACTACGAGCAGTACTTC.

This rearrangement joins TRBV19 to TRBJ2-3; 7 bases fit TRBD2. CDR1 is LNHDA, CDR2 SQIVND, per germline (reference sequence). The ends lost 2 bases at V and 3 bases at J; junction bases unmatched: 5. The CDR3 consists of 15 residues. The CDR3 nucleotides are TGTGCCAGTAGTATACGGGGGGACCCAACAGATACGCAGTATTTT. Amino acid sequence: CASSIRGDPTDTQYF.

The chain uses TRBV18 and TRBJ2-2, with unresolved D. The CDR3 sequence is 14 residues long. CDR1 KGHSH and CDR2 LQKENI come from the germline V gene. Trimming removed 6 bases at V and 1 base at J, with 9 bases between. CDR3 DNA: TGTGCCAGCTCCGCTACTGGGAACACCGGGGAGCTGTTTTTT. It yields the protein CASSATGNTGELFF.

The chain recombines TRBV13 with TRBJ2-1, with a possible D match to TRBD2 (7 bases). Germline-derived CDR1 and CDR2 are PRHDT and FYEKMQ (reference sequence). There are 16 residues in the CDR3. Trimming took 0 bases from V and 7 from J, leaving 16 bases between them. This chain's CDR3 is CASSLGIGGRANEQFF. The CDR3 coding sequence is TGTGCCAGCAGCTTAGGGATCGGGGGGCGAGCAAATGAGCAGTTCTTC.

This clone was seen more than once but under ten times. The chain is built from TRBV11-3 and TRBJ2-2, with D possibly called TRBD1 or TRBD2 (5 bases each). CDR3 length equals 14 residues. V lost 3 bases and J 5 bases, leaving 10 bases between the germline ends. Germline V CDR1 and CDR2: SGHNT, YENEEA. CDR3 bases: TGTGCCAGCAGCTTTAGAGGGGAAACCGGGGAGCTGTTTTTT. Translated, it gives CASSFRGETGELFF.

The chain joins TRBV11-2 to TRBJ1-1, with D possibly matching TRBD1 (5 bases). Per germline, CDR1 SGHAT and CDR2 FQNNGV. The CDR3 length is 16 residues. V was pared by 8 bases and J by 4 bases, with 23 bases between. This CDR3 reads CASGQTTRVLLTEAFF. The CDR3 nucleotides are TGTGCCAGCGGACAAACCACCAGGGTTCTGCTCACTGAAGCTTTCTTT.

The chain links TRBV12-5 to TRBJ1-5; 8 bases align to TRBD1. The CDR3 contains 16 residues. The V segment lost 0 bases and the J segment 5 bases; nucleotides outside the gene matches: 6. Germline CDR1 reads LGHNT; CDR2 reads FRNRAP. The CDR3 coding sequence is TGTGCTAGTGGTTTGGTAAGGGACAGGAAGGATCAGCCCCAGCATTTT. Translating gives CASGLVRDRKDQPQHF.

This clone was detected a few times. This chain uses TRBV6-5 with TRBJ2-7; 8 bases match TRBD1. The CDR3 is 13 amino acids. Trimming at V came to 7 bases and at J to 6 bases, leaving 8 bases not matched to a gene. Germline lookup yields CDR1 MNHEY and CDR2 SVGAGI. This CDR3 is CASTRTGTGEQYF. The CDR3 DNA sequence: TGTGCCAGCACCAGGACAGGGACCGGCGAGCAGTACTTC.

V and J are TRBV27 and TRBJ2-7; 7 bases agree with TRBD2. Trimming cost V 2 bases and J 2 bases; bases outside gene matches: 3. Germline V gene sequence: CDR1 MNHEY, CDR2 SMNVEV (reference sequence). This CDR3 spans 14 amino acids. CDR3 in amino acids: CASSLAGVTYEQYF. The CDR3 DNA reads as TGTGCCAGCAGTTTAGCGGGGGTCACCTACGAGCAGTACTTC.

The CDR3 DNA follows: TGTGCCAGCAGTACAAGGACAGGGGGCACTGAAGCTTTCTTT. It is translated as CASSTRTGGTEAFF. This chain links TRBV27 with TRBJ1-1, with 10 bases matching TRBD1. CDR1 MNHEY and CDR2 SMNVEV come from the germline V gene (reference sequence). There are 14 residues in the CDR3. V was pared by 5 bases and J by 4 bases, with 4 bases of the junction left unmatched.

This chain links TRBV19 with TRBJ1-2; tentative D call: TRBD1 (5 bases). The CDR3 has 13 amino acids. Trimming removed 6 bases at V and 13 bases at J, with 21 bases between. The germline V gene encodes CDR1 LNHDA and CDR2 SQIVND (reference sequence). The CDR3, as DNA: TGTGCCAGTAGGGGCGGCCTTGACAGAGGAAGCACCTTC. Translation: CASRGGLDRGSTF.

The rearrangement uses TRBV6-6 and TRBJ2-7; TRBD1 might be the D (5 bases). Trimming shortened V by 10 bases and J by 0 bases, and 13 bases separated the two germline ends. The germline CDR1 and CDR2 sequences are MNHNY and SVGAGI (reference sequence). The CDR3 consists of 13 residues. Here the CDR3 DNA reads TGTGCCACGGAAGGAGACAGCTCCTACGAGCAGTACTTC. It translates to CATEGDSSYEQYF.

This clone appeared a few times. The V and J genes are TRBV28 and TRBJ2-5; maybe TRBD2 (5 bases). V lost 5 bases, J lost 4 bases, and 11 bases lay in between. Germline V CDR1 and CDR2: MDHEN, SYDVKM. The CDR3 covers 13 residues. The CDR3 spells CASSPRLTETQYF. CDR3 bases: TGTGCCAGCAGTCCACGACTAACAGAGACCCAGTACTTC.

The CDR3 reads CASSSRGGLAYEQYF. CDR3 nucleotides: TGTGCCAGCAGCTCCAGGGGGGGACTAGCGTACGAGCAGTACTTC. This chain joins TRBV7-2 and TRBJ2-7, with 10 bases lining up with TRBD2. Losses at the gene ends were 4 bases for V and 4 bases for J; bases not matched to a gene: 7. Germline CDR1 SGHTA, CDR2 FQGNSA. The CDR3 is 15 residues long.

The table lists this clone with a few counts. The V call is TRBV28, the J call TRBJ1-1; D gene ambiguous. Germline CDR1 MDHEN, CDR2 SYDVKM. CDR3 length: 12 amino acids. Trimming took 3 bases from V and 8 from J, leaving 10 bases between them. CDR3 sequence (DNA): TGTGCCAGCAGTTTTCTTCAGACAGAAGCTTTCTTT. The encoded protein is CASSFLQTEAFF.

The chain recombines TRBV4-2 with TRBJ2-5; TRBD2 aligns across 8 bases. V gave up 1 base and J gave up 1 base; unmatched junction bases: 5. Germline lookup yields CDR1 LGHNA and CDR2 YNFKEQ. This CDR3 comprises 16 residues. The CDR3 sequence is CASSQAAGAGQETQYF. The CDR3, as DNA: TGTGCCAGCAGCCAAGCAGCGGGGGCGGGCCAAGAGACCCAGTACTTC.

This chain's CDR3 is CASSFPGRNSYEQYF. The DNA of the CDR3 is TGTGCCAGCAGCTTTCCCGGGCGGAACTCCTACGAGCAGTACTTC. The V call is TRBV11-2, the J call TRBJ2-7; D call uncertain. This CDR3 region has 15 residues. V lost 3 bases, J lost 0 bases, and 12 bases lay in between. Germline V gene data show CDR1 as SGHAT and CDR2 as FQNNGV.

The chain is built from TRBV10-3 and TRBJ2-7; TRBD2 agrees at 7 bases. V dropped 0 bases and J dropped 6; count of bases not matched to a gene: 8. This CDR3 has 15 residues. Germline CDR1 and CDR2: ENHRY and SYGVKD. The CDR3 DNA is TGTGCCATCAGTGAGTCGAGACTAGCACGACGCGAGCAGTACTTC. Its protein is CAISESRLARREQYF.

The V gene is TRBV5-6, the J gene TRBJ1-6, with D possibly TRBD1 on 5 matching bases. With 5 bases removed from V and 0 bases from J, the gap between germline ends came to 12 bases. Germline CDR1 reads SGHDT; CDR2 reads YYEEEE. The CDR3 sequence is 16 residues long. The CDR3 region is CASRRDPSSYNSPLHF. The CDR3 DNA reads TGTGCCAGCAGGCGGGACCCGAGCTCCTATAATTCACCCCTCCACTTT. The full variable domain, completed using reference TRBV5-6 and TRBJ1-6, is DAGVTQSPTHLIKTRGQQVTLRCSPKSGHDTVSWYQQALGQGPQFIFQYYEEEERQRGNFPDRFSGHQFPNYSSELNVNALLLGDSALYLCASRRDPSSYNSPLHFGNGTRLTVT.

This sequence joins TRBV19 and TRBJ2-7; D might be TRBD2 (6 bases). Germline CDR1 LNHDA, CDR2 SQIVND (reference sequence). CDR3 length equals 15 residues. With 2 bases removed from V and 3 bases from J, the gap between germline ends came to 14 bases. The CDR3 here is CASSIYGRGSYEQYF. DNA of the CDR3: TGTGCCAGTAGTATATATGGTCGGGGGAGCTACGAGCAGTACTTC.

This clone was seen a few times. The chain's CDR3 is CASRGTFYGYTF. CDR3 nucleotides: TGTGCCAGTAGGGGGACTTTCTATGGCTACACCTTC. The chain employs TRBV19 and TRBJ1-2; tentative D call: TRBD1 (5 bases). This CDR3 spans 12 amino acids. Germline V lookup: CDR1 LNHDA, CDR2 SQIVND (reference sequence). V gave up 6 bases and J gave up 4 bases, with 9 bases separating them. Full variable domain (outside the CDR3, taken from reference TRBV19 and TRBJ1-2): DGGITQSPKYLFRKEGQNVTLSCEQNLNHDAMYWYRQDPGQGLRLIYYSQIVNDFQKGDIAEGYSVSREKKESFPLTVTSAQKNPTAFYLCASRGTFYGYTFGSGTRLTVV.

CDR3 amino acids: CASRGGGGADEQYF. For the CDR3, the DNA is TGTGCCAGCAGGGGGGGCGGGGGGGCTGACGAGCAGTACTTC. This chain joins TRBV9 and TRBJ2-7; 9 nucleotides agree with TRBD2. CDR3 length: 14 residues. The V gene end was trimmed by 5 bases and the J gene end by 5 bases; junction bases not matched to a gene: 8. Looked up from germline, CDR1 is SGDLS and CDR2 is YYNGEE.